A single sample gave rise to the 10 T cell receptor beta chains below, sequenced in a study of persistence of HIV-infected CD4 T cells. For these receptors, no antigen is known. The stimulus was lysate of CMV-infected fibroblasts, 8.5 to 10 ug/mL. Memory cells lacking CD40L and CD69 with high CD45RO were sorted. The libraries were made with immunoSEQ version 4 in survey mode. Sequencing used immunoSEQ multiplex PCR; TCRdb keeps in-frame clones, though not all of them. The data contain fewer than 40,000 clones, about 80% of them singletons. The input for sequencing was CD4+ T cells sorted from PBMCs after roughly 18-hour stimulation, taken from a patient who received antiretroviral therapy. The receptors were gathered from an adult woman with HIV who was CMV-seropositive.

CDR3 residues: CAWNRAPGQPQHF. DNA for the CDR3: TGTGCCTGGAATCGGGCCCCAGGGCAGCCCCAGCATTTT. The V and J genes are TRBV30 and TRBJ1-5, with D maybe TRBD1 (5 bases). CDR1 is GTSNPN, CDR2 SVGIG, per germline (reference sequence). The CDR3 is 13 amino acids. Trimming cost V 4 bases and J 7 bases, with 14 bases left between them.

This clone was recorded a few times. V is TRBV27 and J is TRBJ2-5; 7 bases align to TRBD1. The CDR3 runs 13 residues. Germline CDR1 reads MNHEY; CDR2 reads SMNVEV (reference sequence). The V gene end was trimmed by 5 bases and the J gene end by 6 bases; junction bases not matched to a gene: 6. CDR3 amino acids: CASSPNRGQTQYF. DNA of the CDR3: TGTGCCAGCAGTCCCAACAGGGGACAGACCCAGTACTTC.

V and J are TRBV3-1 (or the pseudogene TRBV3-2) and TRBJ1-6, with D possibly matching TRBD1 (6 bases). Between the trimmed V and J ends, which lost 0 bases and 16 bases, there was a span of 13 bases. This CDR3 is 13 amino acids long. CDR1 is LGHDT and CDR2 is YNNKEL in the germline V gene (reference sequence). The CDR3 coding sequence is TGTGCCAGCAGCCAAGATGCGAGAACAGGGCTCCACTTT. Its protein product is CASSQDARTGLHF.

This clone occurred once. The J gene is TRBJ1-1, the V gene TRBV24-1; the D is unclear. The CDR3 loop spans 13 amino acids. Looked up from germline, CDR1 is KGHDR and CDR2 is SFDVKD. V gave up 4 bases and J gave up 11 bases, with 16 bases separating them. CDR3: CATSDPAGENAFF. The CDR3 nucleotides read TGTGCCACCAGTGACCCAGCGGGCGAAAATGCTTTCTTT.

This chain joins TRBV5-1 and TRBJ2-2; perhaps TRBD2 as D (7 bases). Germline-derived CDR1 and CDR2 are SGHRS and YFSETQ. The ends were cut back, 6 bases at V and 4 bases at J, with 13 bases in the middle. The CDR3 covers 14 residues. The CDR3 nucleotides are TGCGCCAGCACCAATAGGGGGGGCACCGGGGAGCTGTTTTTT. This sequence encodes CASTNRGGTGELFF.

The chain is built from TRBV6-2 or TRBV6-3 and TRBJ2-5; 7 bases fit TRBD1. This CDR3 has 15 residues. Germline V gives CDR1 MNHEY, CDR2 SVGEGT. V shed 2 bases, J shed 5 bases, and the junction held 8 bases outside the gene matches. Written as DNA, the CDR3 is TGTGCCAGCAGTTACGGGGGTGGCAGGGGGGAGACCCAGTACTTC. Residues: CASSYGGGRGETQYF.

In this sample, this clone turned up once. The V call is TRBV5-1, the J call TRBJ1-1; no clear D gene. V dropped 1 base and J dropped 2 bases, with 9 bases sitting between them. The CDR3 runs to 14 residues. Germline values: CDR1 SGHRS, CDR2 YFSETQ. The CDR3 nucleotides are TGCGCCAGCAGCTTGATGTCCAGTAACACTGAAGCTTTCTTT. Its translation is CASSLMSSNTEAFF.

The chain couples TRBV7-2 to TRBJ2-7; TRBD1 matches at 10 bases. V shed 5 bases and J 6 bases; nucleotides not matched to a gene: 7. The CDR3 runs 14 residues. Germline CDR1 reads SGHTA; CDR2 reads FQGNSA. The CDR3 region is CASSTTGGMAEQYF. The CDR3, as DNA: TGTGCCAGCAGCACGACAGGGGGCATGGCCGAGCAGTACTTC.

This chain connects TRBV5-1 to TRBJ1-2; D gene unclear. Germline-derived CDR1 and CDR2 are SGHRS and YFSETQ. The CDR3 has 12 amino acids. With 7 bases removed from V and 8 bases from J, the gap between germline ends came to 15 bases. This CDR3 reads CASGLNEGGYTF. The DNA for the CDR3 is TGCGCCAGCGGACTCAACGAGGGCGGCTACACCTTC.

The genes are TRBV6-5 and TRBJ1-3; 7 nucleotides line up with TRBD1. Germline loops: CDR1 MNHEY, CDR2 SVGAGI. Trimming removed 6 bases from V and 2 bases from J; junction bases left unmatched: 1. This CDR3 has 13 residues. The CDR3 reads CASRQGAGNTIYF. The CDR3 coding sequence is TGTGCCAGCAGGCAGGGGGCTGGAAACACCATATATTTT.